The clone carrying this T cell receptor beta chain was detected once. As yet, its antigen is unknown. This CDR3 region has 13 residues. V lost 5 bases, J lost 7 bases, and 14 bases lay in between. CDR1 and CDR2 from the germline V gene are LNHNV and YYDKDF (reference sequence). Stated treatment: about 20 received Ad26.COV2.S at low or high dose, single or two shots; several received placebo; per-sample allocation not given. Specimen acquisition occurred on day 63 following the initial vaccine or placebo injection. An adult donor aged 18-55 years was enrolled in Boston. Here immunoSEQ multiplex PCR was the method, and the copy in TCRdb shows in-frame clones only, minus some. Here the sample spans about 680,000 clones, roughly 90% being singletons. This sample is part of a study of Ad26.COV2.S vaccination and SARS-CoV-2 variants. At the level of the study: Enrolled in COV1001, the donor was in the Ad26.COV2.S trial arm, which received the vaccine. Ad26.COV2.S shots went into the muscle once or twice, 56 days apart.

Findings and caveats of the study: Vaccine recipients surpassed placebo recipients in spike-specific TCR breadth.

The material sequenced was peripheral blood, taken in a trial of Ad26.COV2.S vaccine versus placebo. This TCR was recovered from a person aged 18-65 years who received the Ad26.COV2.S COVID-19 vaccine or a placebo. The chain joins TRBV15 to TRBJ1-2, with D uncertain. DNA of the CDR3: TGTGCCACCAGCCAAGGTCACCGCGGTGGCTACACCTTC. This encodes CATSQGHRGGYTF.